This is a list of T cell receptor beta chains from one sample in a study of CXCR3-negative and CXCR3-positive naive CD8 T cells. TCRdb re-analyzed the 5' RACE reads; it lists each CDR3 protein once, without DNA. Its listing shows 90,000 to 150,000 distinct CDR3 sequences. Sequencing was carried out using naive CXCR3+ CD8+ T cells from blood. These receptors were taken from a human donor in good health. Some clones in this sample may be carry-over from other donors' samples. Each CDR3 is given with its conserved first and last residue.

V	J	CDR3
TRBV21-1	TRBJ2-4	CASSKGAQGMYF
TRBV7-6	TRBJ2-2	CASSPTTGEGGELFF
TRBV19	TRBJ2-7	CASSMTAGGTYEQYF
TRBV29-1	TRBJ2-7	CSVYHGPYEQYF
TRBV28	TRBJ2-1	CASSPRTGVVMGDEQFF
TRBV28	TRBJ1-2	CASSLRGRDYGYTF
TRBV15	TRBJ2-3	CATSKYGTGRDTQYF
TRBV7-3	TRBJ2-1	CASSLLAGNSYNEQFF
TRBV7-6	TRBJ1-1	CASSQTGGETEAFF
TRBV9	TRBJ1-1	CASSVGPRKDTEAFF
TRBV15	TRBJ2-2	CATSRDRGQGAGELFF
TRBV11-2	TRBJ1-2	CASSLDWQGLLGYTF
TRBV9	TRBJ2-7	CASSTWDGYEQYF
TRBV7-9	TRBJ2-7	CASTTHLRLYEQYF
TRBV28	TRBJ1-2	CASSPPTGAVYGYTF
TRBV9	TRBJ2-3	CASSPDQGDTQYF
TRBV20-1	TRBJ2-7	CSAQQGLEQYF
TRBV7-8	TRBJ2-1	CASSLAVRANEQFF
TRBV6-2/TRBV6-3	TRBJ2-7	CASSYSSRNPYEQYF
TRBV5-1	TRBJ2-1	CASSWTEGYNEQFF
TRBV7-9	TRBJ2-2	CASSLAMDNGELFF
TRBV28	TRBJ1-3	CASGLGRAGNTIYF
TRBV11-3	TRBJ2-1	CASSPGTISYNEQFF
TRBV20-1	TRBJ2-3	CSARVDREGDTQYF
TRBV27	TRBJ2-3	CASSFTGGAVDTQYF
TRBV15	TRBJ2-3	CATSAINIKTASTDTQYF
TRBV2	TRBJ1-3	CASSPDSSSTIYF
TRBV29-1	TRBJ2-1	CSVESRGSYIEQFF
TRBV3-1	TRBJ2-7	CASSHREGPLHYEQYF
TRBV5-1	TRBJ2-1	CASSSRTSGSYNEQFF
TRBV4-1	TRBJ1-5	CASSQTTGGNQPQHF
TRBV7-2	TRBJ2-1	CASSPWPSGGNEQFF
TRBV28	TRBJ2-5	CASSPRGGPDQETQYF
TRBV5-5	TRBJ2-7	CASSLGTPGEQYF
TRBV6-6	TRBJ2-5	CASSSLSGRAKKTQYF
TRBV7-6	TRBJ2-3	CASSLGRGGPKDTQYF
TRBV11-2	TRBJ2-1	CASSLAGGRYNEQFF
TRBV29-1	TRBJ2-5	CSAWGGRETQYF
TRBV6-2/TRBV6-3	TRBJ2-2	CASSYAFSRNTGELFF
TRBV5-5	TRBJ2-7	CASSLVPSNYEQYF
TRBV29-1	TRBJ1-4	CSVEEQGEEKLFF
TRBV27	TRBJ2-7	CASSLTATYEQYF
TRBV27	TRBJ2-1	CASSSPPRVSSYNEQFF
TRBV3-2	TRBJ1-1	CASSQGGPTNTEAFF
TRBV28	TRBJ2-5	CASTPGVEETQYF
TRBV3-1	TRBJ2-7	CASSLNYEQYF
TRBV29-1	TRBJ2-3	CSVPRGSPGDTQYF